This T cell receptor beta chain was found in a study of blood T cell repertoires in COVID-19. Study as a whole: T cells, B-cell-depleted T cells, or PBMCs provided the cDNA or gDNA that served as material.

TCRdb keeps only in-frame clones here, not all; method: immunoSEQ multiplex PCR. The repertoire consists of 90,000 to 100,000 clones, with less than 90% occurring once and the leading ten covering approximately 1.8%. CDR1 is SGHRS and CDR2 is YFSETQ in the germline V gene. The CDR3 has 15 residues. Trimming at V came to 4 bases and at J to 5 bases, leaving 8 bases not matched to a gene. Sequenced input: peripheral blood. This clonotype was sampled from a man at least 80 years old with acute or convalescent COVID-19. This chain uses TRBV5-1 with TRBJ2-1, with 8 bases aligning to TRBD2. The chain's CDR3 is CASSGSGGANNEQFF. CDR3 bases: TGCGCCAGCAGCGGGAGCGGGGGCGCTAACAATGAGCAGTTCTTC.